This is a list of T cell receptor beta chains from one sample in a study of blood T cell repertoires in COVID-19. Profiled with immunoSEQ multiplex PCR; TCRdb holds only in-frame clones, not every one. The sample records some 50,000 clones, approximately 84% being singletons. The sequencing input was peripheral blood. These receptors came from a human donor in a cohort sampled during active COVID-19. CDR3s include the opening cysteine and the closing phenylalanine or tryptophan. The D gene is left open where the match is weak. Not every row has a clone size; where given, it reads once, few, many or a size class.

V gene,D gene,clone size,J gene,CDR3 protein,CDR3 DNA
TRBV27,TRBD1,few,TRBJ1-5,CASSWGQGVNQPQHF,TGTGCCAGCAGTTGGGGACAGGGCGTCAATCAGCCCCAGCATTTT
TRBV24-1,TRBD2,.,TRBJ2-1,CATSIGGSIEDEQFF,TGTGCCACCAGTATTGGCGGGAGCATAGAGGATGAGCAGTTCTTC
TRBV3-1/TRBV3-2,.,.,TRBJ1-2,CASSQGPRENYGYTF,TGTGCCAGCAGCCAAGGTCCTCGGGAGAACTATGGCTACACCTTC
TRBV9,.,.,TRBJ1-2,CASNTREGYGYTF,TGTGCCAGCAACACCAGGGAGGGCTATGGCTACACCTTC
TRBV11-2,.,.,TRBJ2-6,CASSLPVGGANVLTF,TGTGCCAGCAGCTTGCCGGTGGGCGGGGCCAACGTCCTGACTTTC
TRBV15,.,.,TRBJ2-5,CATSRDRGGIETQYF,TGTGCCACCAGCAGAGACAGGGGTGGCATAGAGACCCAGTACTTC
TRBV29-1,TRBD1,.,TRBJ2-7,CSVSGQGQREQYF,TGCAGCGTTTCGGGACAGGGGCAGAGGGAGCAGTACTTC
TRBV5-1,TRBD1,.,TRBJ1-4,CASSPGTVEKLFF,TGCGCCAGCAGCCCCGGGACAGTTGAAAAACTGTTTTTT
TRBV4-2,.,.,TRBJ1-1,CASSRANRDDHTEAFF,TGTGCCAGCAGCCGAGCTAACAGGGATGATCACACTGAAGCTTTCTTT
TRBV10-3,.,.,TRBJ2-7,CAIKPQGGYEQYF,TGTGCCATCAAGCCCCAGGGTGGTTACGAGCAGTACTTC
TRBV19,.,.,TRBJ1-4,CASSMPDGRGKLFF,TGTGCCAGTAGTATGCCCGACGGCAGGGGAAAACTGTTTTTT
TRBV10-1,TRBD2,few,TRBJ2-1,CASSTGTSGSLYNEQFF,TGCGCCAGCAGTACTGGGACTAGCGGGAGTCTCTACAATGAGCAGTTCTTC
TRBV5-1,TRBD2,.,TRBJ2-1,CASSLSSGGAHEQFF,TGCGCCAGCAGCTTAAGTAGCGGGGGGGCACATGAGCAGTTCTTC
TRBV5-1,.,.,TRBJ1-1,CASSWAAGVGTEAFF,TGCGCCAGCAGTTGGGCGGCGGGGGTCGGCACTGAAGCTTTCTTT
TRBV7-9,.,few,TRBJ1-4,CASSLGHINEKLFF,TGTGCCAGCAGCCTGGGACATATCAATGAAAAACTGTTTTTT
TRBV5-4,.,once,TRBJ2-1,CASSLGGSGLYNEQFF,TGTGCCAGCAGCTTGGGGGGTAGCGGACTTTACAATGAGCAGTTCTTC
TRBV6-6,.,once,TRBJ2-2,CASRRGTGELFF,TGTGCCAGCAGAAGGGGTACCGGGGAGCTGTTTTTT
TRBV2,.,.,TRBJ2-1,CASSGSGPEGYNEQFF,TGTGCCAGCAGTGGAAGCGGTCCGGAGGGCTACAATGAGCAGTTCTTC
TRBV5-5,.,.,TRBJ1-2,CASSLVDNYGYTF,TGTGCCAGCAGCTTGGTAGATAACTATGGCTACACCTTC
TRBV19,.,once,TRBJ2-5,CASSTSVGWAQETQYF,TGTGCCAGTAGTACCTCGGTGGGTTGGGCACAAGAGACCCAGTACTTC
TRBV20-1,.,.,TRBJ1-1,CSARGGYEAFF,TGCAGTGCTAGGGGGGGGTACGAAGCTTTCTTT
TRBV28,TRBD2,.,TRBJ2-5,CASSSPGGRGETQYF,TGTGCCAGCAGTTCCCCCGGGGGGAGGGGAGAGACCCAGTACTTC
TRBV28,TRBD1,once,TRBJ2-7,CASSYRQGASYEQYF,TGTGCCAGCAGTTATCGACAGGGGGCCTCCTACGAGCAGTACTTC
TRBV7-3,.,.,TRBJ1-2,CASSLSPGPQYGYTF,TGTGCCAGCAGCTTAAGCCCAGGGCCCCAGTATGGCTACACCTTC
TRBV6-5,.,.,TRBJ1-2,CASRINRAAYGYTF,TGTGCCAGCAGAATCAACAGGGCCGCCTACGGCTACACCTTC
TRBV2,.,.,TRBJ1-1,CASSETGGVGTEAFF,TGTGCCAGCAGTGAGACCGGGGGAGTTGGGACTGAAGCTTTCTTT
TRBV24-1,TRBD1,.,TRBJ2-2,CATSDPRKGATGELFF,TGTGCCACCAGTGACCCTCGAAAGGGGGCGACCGGGGAGCTGTTTTTT
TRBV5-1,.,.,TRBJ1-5,CASSQGINQPQHF,TGCGCCAGCAGTCAGGGGATCAATCAGCCCCAGCATTTT
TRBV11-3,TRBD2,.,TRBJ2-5,CASSLSSGRGETQYF,TGTGCCAGCAGCTTATCTAGCGGGAGGGGAGAGACCCAGTACTTC
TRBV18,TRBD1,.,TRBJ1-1,CASSPWVDRGEAFF,TGTGCCAGCTCACCCTGGGTTGACAGGGGTGAAGCTTTCTTT
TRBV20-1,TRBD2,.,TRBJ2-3,CSASDPTSGRATTQYF,TGCAGTGCTAGTGATCCGACTAGCGGGAGGGCCACTACGCAGTATTTT
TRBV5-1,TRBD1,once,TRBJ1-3,CASSRGDRALGNTIYF,TGCGCCAGCAGCCGAGGGGACAGGGCATTGGGAAACACCATATATTTT
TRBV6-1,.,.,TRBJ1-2,CASSEAAGDYGYTF,TGTGCCAGCAGTGAAGCGGCGGGTGATTATGGCTACACCTTC
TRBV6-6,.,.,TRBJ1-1,CASSYGSTEAFF,TGTGCCAGCAGTTACGGGAGCACTGAAGCTTTCTTT
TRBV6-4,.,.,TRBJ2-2,CASSDGLLADTGELFF,TGTGCCAGCAGCGATGGGTTACTAGCTGACACCGGGGAGCTGTTTTTT
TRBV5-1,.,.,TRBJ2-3,CASSFLSGPSTDTQYF,TGCGCCAGCAGCTTCCTGTCAGGGCCGAGCACAGATACGCAGTATTTT
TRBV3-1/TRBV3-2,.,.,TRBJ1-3,CASSLRRGNTIYF,TGTGCCAGCAGCCTACGCAGGGGAAACACCATATATTTT
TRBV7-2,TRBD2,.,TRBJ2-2,CASSSRGGGNTGELFF,TGTGCCAGCAGCTCCCGCGGGGGGGGTAACACCGGGGAGCTGTTTTTT
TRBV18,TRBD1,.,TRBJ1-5,CASSPLDTGGGQPQHF,TGTGCCAGCTCACCACTGGATACAGGGGGAGGTCAGCCCCAGCATTTT
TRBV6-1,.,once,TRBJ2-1,CASSDPRSYNEQFF,TGTGCCAGCAGTGACCCTCGGTCCTACAATGAGCAGTTCTTC